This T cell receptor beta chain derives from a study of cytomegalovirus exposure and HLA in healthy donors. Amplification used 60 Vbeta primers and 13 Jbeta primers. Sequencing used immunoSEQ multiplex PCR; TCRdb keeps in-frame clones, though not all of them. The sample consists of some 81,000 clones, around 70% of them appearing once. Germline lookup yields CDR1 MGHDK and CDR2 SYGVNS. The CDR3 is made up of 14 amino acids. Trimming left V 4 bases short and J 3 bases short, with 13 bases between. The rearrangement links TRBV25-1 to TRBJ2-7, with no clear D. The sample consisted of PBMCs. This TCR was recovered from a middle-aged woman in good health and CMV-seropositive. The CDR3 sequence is CASSGLEVGYEQYF. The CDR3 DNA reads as TGTGCCAGCAGTGGACTGGAAGTCGGCTACGAGCAGTACTTC.